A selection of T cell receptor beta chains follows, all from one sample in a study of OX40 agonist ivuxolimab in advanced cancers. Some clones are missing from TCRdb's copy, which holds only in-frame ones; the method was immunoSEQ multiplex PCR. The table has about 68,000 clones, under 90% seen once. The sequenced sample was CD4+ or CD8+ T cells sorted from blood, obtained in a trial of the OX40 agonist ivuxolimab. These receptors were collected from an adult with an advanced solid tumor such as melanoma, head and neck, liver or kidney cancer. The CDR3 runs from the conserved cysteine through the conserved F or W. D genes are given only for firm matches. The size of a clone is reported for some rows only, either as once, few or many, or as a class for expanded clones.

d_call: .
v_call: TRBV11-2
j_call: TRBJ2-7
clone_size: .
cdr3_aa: CASSLDRVYEQYF
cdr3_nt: TGTGCCAGCAGCTTAGATAGGGTTTACGAGCAGTACTTC

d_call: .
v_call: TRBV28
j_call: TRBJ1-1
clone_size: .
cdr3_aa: CALRQGWNTEAFF
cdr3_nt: TGTGCCCTTCGCCAGGGCTGGAACACTGAAGCTTTCTTT

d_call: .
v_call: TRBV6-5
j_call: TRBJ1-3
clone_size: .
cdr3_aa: CASIQGGSGNTIYF
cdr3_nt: TGTGCCAGCATACAAGGGGGATCGGGAAACACCATATATTTT

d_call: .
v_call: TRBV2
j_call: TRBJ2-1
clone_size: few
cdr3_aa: CASSESKQFF
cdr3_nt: TGTGCCAGCAGTGAGTCTAAGCAGTTCTTC

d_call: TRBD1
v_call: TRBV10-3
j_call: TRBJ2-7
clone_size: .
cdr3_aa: CAISGTRQGTNEQYF
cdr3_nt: TGTGCCATCAGTGGAACGAGACAGGGGACCAACGAGCAGTACTTC

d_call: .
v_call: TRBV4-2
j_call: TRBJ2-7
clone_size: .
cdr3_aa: CASSPDPSSYEQYF
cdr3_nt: TGTGCCAGCAGCCCCGACCCCAGCTCCTACGAGCAGTACTTC

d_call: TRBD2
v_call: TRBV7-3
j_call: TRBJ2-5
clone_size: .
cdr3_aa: CASSSGLPGQETQYF
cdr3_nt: TGTGCCAGCAGCTCGGGACTACCGGGTCAAGAGACCCAGTACTTC

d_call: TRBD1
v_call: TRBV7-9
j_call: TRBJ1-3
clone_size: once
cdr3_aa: CASSAGTGVGNTIYF
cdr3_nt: TGTGCCAGCAGCGCCGGGACAGGGGTAGGAAACACCATATATTTT

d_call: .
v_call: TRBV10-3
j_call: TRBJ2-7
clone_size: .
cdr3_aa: CAIRTSSGYEQYF
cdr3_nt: TGTGCCATCAGAACCTCCAGCGGCTACGAGCAGTACTTC

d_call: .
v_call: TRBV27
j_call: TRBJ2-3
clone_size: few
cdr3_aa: CASSRGEFSTDTQYF
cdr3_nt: TGTGCCAGCTCCAGAGGTGAATTTAGCACAGATACGCAGTATTTT

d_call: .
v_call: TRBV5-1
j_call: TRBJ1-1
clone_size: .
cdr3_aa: CASSSVGKGNTEAFF
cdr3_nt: TGCGCCAGCAGCTCTGTAGGGAAAGGGAACACTGAAGCTTTCTTT

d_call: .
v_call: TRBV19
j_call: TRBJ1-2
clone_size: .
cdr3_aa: CASSITGNYGYTF
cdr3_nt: TGTGCCAGTAGTATTACGGGGAACTATGGCTACACCTTC

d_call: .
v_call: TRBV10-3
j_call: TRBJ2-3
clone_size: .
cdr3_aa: CAISESLVSDTQYF
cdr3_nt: TGTGCCATCAGTGAGTCGTTAGTCTCCGATACGCAGTATTTT

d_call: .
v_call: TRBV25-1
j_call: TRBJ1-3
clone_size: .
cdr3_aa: CASTQGNTIYF
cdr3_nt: TGTGCCAGCACGCAGGGAAACACCATATATTTT